This T cell receptor (beta chain) was found in a study of CD8 T cells in Susac syndrome. General study points: An acknowledgment was made by the study that its TCR sequencing and HLA analysis involved relatively few individuals.

It was with random hexamers that roughly 0.45 to 1 ug RNA was reverse transcribed. An immunoSEQ multiplex PCR amplified TCR beta CDR3 over 54 Vbeta and 13 Jbeta. TCRdb independently ran MiXCR on the immunoSEQ multiplex PCR reads; one entry per CDR3 protein. The repertoire holds approximately 120,000 distinct CDR3 sequences, roughly 90% seen once, with approximately 0.12% in the top ten. The sample holds one count of this clonotype. Its antigen is currently unknown. This CDR3 spans 14 amino acids. Germline V CDR1 and CDR2: SEHNR, FQNEAQ (reference sequence). Losses at the gene ends were 5 bases for V and 3 bases for J; bases not matched to a gene: 3. Controls were healthy donors (matched for age and sex). CD8+ and CD4+ T cells were negatively isolated; TEMRA cells were FACS-enriched.

The receptor comes from a human donor in good health. The chain uses TRBV7-9 and TRBJ2-4, with 8 positions matching TRBD1. The sample taken for sequencing was CD8+ T cells from PBMCs. The CDR3 spells CASSSTGGKNIQYF. As DNA, the CDR3 is TGTGCCAGCAGCAGTACAGGGGGCAAAAACATTCAGTACTTC.